A single sample is the source of the 11 T cell receptor beta chains below, sequenced in a study of cytomegalovirus exposure and HLA in healthy donors. 13 Jbeta primers and 60 Vbeta primers were used for the PCR. Using immunoSEQ multiplex PCR, the repertoire was profiled, and TCRdb retains in-frame clones only, with some absent. This table holds around 90,000 clones, 85% found once. The sample was PBMCs. These receptors all come from a man aged 35 to 55 in good health and CMV-seropositive.

This chain connects TRBV28 to TRBJ1-2, with no clear D. V shed 2 bases and J shed 4 bases, with 11 bases lying between them. CDR1 MDHEN and CDR2 SYDVKM come from the germline V gene. This CDR3 has 14 amino acids. The CDR3 nucleotides are TGTGCCAGCAGTTTAGGAGGACGCCCCTATGGCTACACCTTC. The encoded protein is CASSLGGRPYGYTF.

A few counts support this clone. The chain joins TRBV6-6 to TRBJ2-1; perhaps TRBD2 as D (6 bases). The CDR3 runs to 15 residues. From germline, CDR1 is MNHNY and CDR2 SVGAGI (reference sequence). V lost 4 bases and J 5 bases, leaving 15 bases between the germline ends. The CDR3 sequence: CASSSSQRGNNEQFF. The CDR3 DNA is TGTGCCAGCAGTTCTTCCCAGCGCGGGAACAATGAGCAGTTCTTC.

J is TRBJ2-1 and V is TRBV11-2; 13 bases agree with TRBD2. Germline V lookup: CDR1 SGHAT, CDR2 FQNNGV. The CDR3 extends over 15 amino acids. The junction had 4 bases not matched to a gene; V was cut back by 1 base and J by 10 bases. The CDR3 here is CASSLVTSGGAEQFF. CDR3 coding DNA: TGTGCCAGCAGCTTAGTAACTAGCGGGGGGGCCGAGCAGTTCTTC.

The count of this clone is one. The V call is TRBV25-1, the J call TRBJ2-7; 7 nucleotides align to TRBD2. Germline trimming cut 6 bases from V and 10 bases from J; bases unmatched to any gene: 15. CDR1 and CDR2 (germline): MGHDK, SYGVNS. CDR3 length: 14 residues. CDR3 DNA: TGTGCCAGCAGGGGTTCTGGGGGACTACAAAGACAGTACTTC. Translation: CASRGSGGLQRQYF.

This chain joins TRBV9 and TRBJ2-2, with a tentative D call TRBD2 (6 bases). Trimming removed 4 bases at V and 5 bases at J, with 15 bases between. Germline loops: CDR1 SGDLS, CDR2 YYNGEE. This CDR3 is built from 15 residues. CDR3 sequence: CASSPGGEGTGELFF. The CDR3 bases are TGTGCCAGCAGCCCCGGGGGAGAGGGGACCGGGGAGCTGTTTTTT.

The chain employs TRBV19 and TRBJ1-5; the match to TRBD1 covers 8 bases. Trimming cost V 6 bases and J 4 bases; bases outside gene matches: 11. The CDR3 is 16 amino acids. Looked up from germline, CDR1 is LNHDA and CDR2 is SQIVND (reference sequence). This CDR3 reads CASRRQGAAYNQPQHF. As DNA, the CDR3 is TGTGCCAGTAGGAGGCAGGGGGCGGCCTATAATCAGCCCCAGCATTTT.

This clone was observed once. V gene TRBV6-1 combines with J gene TRBJ2-1, with 7 bases identical to TRBD2. CDR1 is MNHNS and CDR2 is SASEGT in the germline V gene. Losses at the gene ends were 6 bases for V and 5 bases for J; bases not matched to a gene: 7. CDR3 length: 14 amino acids. CDR3 DNA: TGTGCCAGCAGCCGTCTAGCGGATAACAATGAGCAGTTCTTC. This gives the protein CASSRLADNNEQFF.

Here the CDR3 reads CASRGQAGDTQYF. As DNA, the CDR3 is TGTGCCAGCAGGGGACAGGCCGGGGATACGCAGTATTTT. The chain has TRBV6-1 and TRBJ2-3; TRBD1 matches at 8 bases. Germline CDR1 is MNHNS and CDR2 is SASEGT. The V gene end was trimmed by 6 bases and the J gene end by 6 bases; junction bases not matched to a gene: 5. CDR3 length: 13 amino acids.

The V gene is TRBV18, the J gene TRBJ2-7; 11 bases fit TRBD2. The CDR3 sequence is 17 residues long. Per germline, CDR1 KGHSH and CDR2 LQKENI. V shed 6 bases, J shed 0 bases, and the junction held 10 bases outside the gene matches. DNA of the CDR3: TGTGCCAGCTCTCCTCTAGCGGGAGGTTCAAGCTCCTACGAGCAGTACTTC. As protein: CASSPLAGGSSSYEQYF.

This clone turned up a few times. The CDR3 loop reads CASNQDGASTDTQYF. CDR3 bases: TGTGCCAGCAACCAAGATGGGGCTAGCACAGATACGCAGTATTTT. The J gene is TRBJ2-3, the V gene TRBV6-6; tentatively, D is TRBD1 (5 bases). Trimming pared 7 bases from V and 0 bases from J, leaving 14 bases between. From germline, CDR1 is MNHNY and CDR2 SVGAGI (reference sequence). CDR3 size: 15 residues.

The chain uses TRBV9 and TRBJ2-1; D remains ambiguous. V was clipped by 0 bases and J by 8 bases, with 15 bases between them. Germline CDR1 and CDR2: SGDLS and YYNGEE. This CDR3 spans 15 amino acids. The CDR3 reads CASSVAPGTADEQFF. The CDR3 DNA reads as TGTGCCAGCAGCGTAGCCCCAGGCACGGCCGATGAGCAGTTCTTC.